The rows below give T cell receptor beta chains drawn from one sample of a study of blood T cell repertoires in COVID-19. Data came from immunoSEQ multiplex PCR; TCRdb stores just in-frame clones and leaves some out. The table records around 130,000 clones, 75% to 90% of them present only once. The sample was PBMCs or T cells enriched from blood (not recorded which). The origin of the receptors is a man aged 30-40 years who had recovered from COVID-19. Each CDR3 is given with its conserved first and last residue. D genes are given only for firm matches. Only some rows state a clone size, as once, few, many or a class for expanded clones.

>TRBJ2-7|-|TRBV5-1|TRBD2
TGCGCCAGCAGCCCCAGATTAGCGGGGGAGCAGTACTTC
CASSPRLAGEQYF
>TRBJ1-1|-|TRBV29-1|-
TGCAGCGTTGCATGGGGAGGAAACACTGAAGCTTTCTTT
CSVAWGGNTEAFF
>TRBJ2-1|-|TRBV24-1|-
TGTGCCACCAGTGATCTCCTTACGGATGAGCAGTTCTTC
CATSDLLTDEQFF
>TRBJ2-7|-|TRBV7-9|TRBD1
TGTGCCAGCAGCTTAGTCGGGACAGGTCACGAGCAGTACTTC
CASSLVGTGHEQYF
>TRBJ2-1|-|TRBV7-6|TRBD1
TGTGCCAGCAGCTCGGGACAGGGAAACAATGAGCAGTTCTTC
CASSSGQGNNEQFF
>TRBJ2-3|few|TRBV25-1|-
TGTGCCAGCAGTGGTGGAGGGCCCACAGATACGCAGTATTTT
CASSGGGPTDTQYF
>TRBJ2-5|-|TRBV9|-
TGTGCCAGCAGCGTAGGTTCAAGCGGGCACCAAGAGACCCAGTACTTC
CASSVGSSGHQETQYF
>TRBJ1-5|-|TRBV18|-
TGTGCCAGCTCACCAGCAGGGGATCAGCCCCAGCATTTT
CASSPAGDQPQHF
>TRBJ1-5|-|TRBV18|TRBD1
TGTGCCAGCTCACCACGGGGGGACAGGGAGTACAATCAGCCCCAGCATTTT
CASSPRGDREYNQPQHF
>TRBJ2-5|-|TRBV18|TRBD1
TGTGCCAGCTCACCACCGATCGGCACAGGGGGGCAAGAGACCCAGTACTTC
CASSPPIGTGGQETQYF
>TRBJ2-2|-|TRBV7-8|TRBD2
TGTGCCAGCAGACCGGGACTAGCGGGGGCCGGGGAGCTGTTTTTT
CASRPGLAGAGELFF
>TRBJ1-2|-|TRBV29-1|-
TGCAGCGTTGAAGGGACAGAATCCTATGGCTACACCTTC
CSVEGTESYGYTF
>TRBJ2-7|-|TRBV24-1|-
TGTGCCACCAGTGATTTGACCAGCTACGAGCAGTACTTC
CATSDLTSYEQYF
>TRBJ1-2|-|TRBV9|-
TGTGCCAGCAGCGCAGGGGCCGCAACAGGGTTAGGCTACACCTTC
CASSAGAATGLGYTF
>TRBJ1-5|-|TRBV20-1|-
TGCAGTGCTAGTGGGGGCAGGGTGGGTAATCAGCCCCAGCATTTT
CSASGGRVGNQPQHF
>TRBJ2-2|-|TRBV19|-
TGTGCCAGTACGAAAGCGGTGAACACCGGGGAGCTGTTTTTT
CASTKAVNTGELFF
>TRBJ1-5|-|TRBV19|-
TGTGCCAGTAGTCGGGCCAGGGAGGTGGATCAGCCCCAGCATTTT
CASSRAREVDQPQHF
>TRBJ2-1|-|TRBV9|TRBD2
TGTGCCAGCAGCGCTCATGGGGGGACTAGCGGGCACAATGAGCAGTTCTTC
CASSAHGGTSGHNEQFF
>TRBJ1-2|-|TRBV5-4|TRBD1
TGTGCCAGCAGCCGCGGACAGGGGGCATCCTATGGCTACACCTTC
CASSRGQGASYGYTF
>TRBJ1-6|-|TRBV7-2|TRBD1
TGTGCCAGCAGCTCGAGGTTGTCGACAGGGAAGAATTCACCCCTCCACTTT
CASSSRLSTGKNSPLHF
>TRBJ2-1|-|TRBV19|TRBD2
TGTGCCAGTAGCCCATCAAGCGGGGCCTTGGGCAATGAGCAGTTCTTC
CASSPSSGALGNEQFF
>TRBJ2-7|few|TRBV19|-
TGTGCCAGTAGTGCCTCCATCGCGGGGTCCTACGAGCAGTACTTC
CASSASIAGSYEQYF
>TRBJ1-6|-|TRBV7-6|-
TGTGCCAGCAGCCCCGGGACTACCAGTTCACCCCTCCACTTT
CASSPGTTSSPLHF
>TRBJ1-4|-|TRBV25-1|TRBD1
TGTGCCAGCAGCCTACAGGGGCTCACTAATGAAAAACTGTTTTTT
CASSLQGLTNEKLFF
>TRBJ2-3|-|TRBV7-3|-
TGTGCCAGCAGCTCAGGGTTTGGAACAGATACGCAGTATTTT
CASSSGFGTDTQYF
>TRBJ1-2|once|TRBV28|-
TGTGCCAGCAGTTACAGGGACAATGGCTACACCTTC
CASSYRDNGYTF
>TRBJ2-1|once|TRBV5-6|TRBD2
TGTGCCAGCAGCTTGGAGCTAGCGGGAGATTTCAATGAGCAGTTCTTC
CASSLELAGDFNEQFF
>TRBJ2-1|-|TRBV5-6|TRBD2
TGTGCCAGCAGCTTCCCAGCGGGAGGGAAGTACAATGAGCAGTTCTTC
CASSFPAGGKYNEQFF
>TRBJ1-2|-|TRBV28|TRBD1
TGTGCCAGCAGATCCGGGACAGGGCCCGTCCGGTATTACACCTTC
CASRSGTGPVRYYTF
>TRBJ1-2|-|TRBV6-5|TRBD1
TGTGCCAGCAGTAGTGGACAGGGGGTTGGCTACACCTTC
CASSSGQGVGYTF
>TRBJ1-1|-|TRBV4-2|-
TGTGCCAGCAGCCAAGATCTAATGAACACTGAAGCTTTCTTT
CASSQDLMNTEAFF
>TRBJ2-5|-|TRBV24-1|TRBD2
TGTGCCACCAGTGACGGACTAGCGGGAGAGACCCAGTACTTC
CATSDGLAGETQYF
>TRBJ1-2|-|TRBV7-2|TRBD1
TGTGCCAGCAGCCAGGGACAGACCCACTTCTATGGCTACACCTTC
CASSQGQTHFYGYTF
>TRBJ1-4|-|TRBV28|-
TGTGCCAGCAGTTTAACACAGGGTAATGAAAAACTGTTTTTT
CASSLTQGNEKLFF
>TRBJ2-1|-|TRBV19|TRBD2
TGTGCCAGTAGTATAGGGGGAGGGAATGAGCAGTTCTTC
CASSIGGGNEQFF
>TRBJ1-4|-|TRBV2|-
TGTGCCAGCATTCTACGAAGAGATAATGAAAAACTGTTTTTT
CASILRRDNEKLFF
>TRBJ1-1|-|TRBV6-5|-
TGTGCCAGCAGTTACGCAGGATACACTGAAGCTTTCTTT
CASSYAGYTEAFF
>TRBJ2-3|once|TRBV9|TRBD2
TGTGCCAGCAGCGCCAGTAGCGGGAGAGCAGATACGCAGTATTTT
CASSASSGRADTQYF
>TRBJ2-5|-|TRBV5-5|-
TGTGCCAGCAGCTTGGTCTCGCAGGTTCGTCAAGAGACCCAGTACTTC
CASSLVSQVRQETQYF
>TRBJ2-3|-|TRBV7-3|-
TGTGCCAGCAGCTTATCCGGAGGGTGGGCAGATACGCAGTATTTT
CASSLSGGWADTQYF
>TRBJ1-3|-|TRBV19|-
TGTGCCAGTAGTCCTCAGGCGACTGGAAACACCATATATTTT
CASSPQATGNTIYF
>TRBJ2-3|-|TRBV2|-
TGTGCCAGCACTACTAAAGATACGCAGTATTTT
CASTTKDTQYF
>TRBJ2-1|-|TRBV19|TRBD2
TGTGCCAGTACACTAGCGGGAGGGTCCTACAATGAGCAGTTCTTC
CASTLAGGSYNEQFF
>TRBJ2-6|-|TRBV19|TRBD1
TGTGCCAGTAGTTCAAGTACCGGGACAGGAGAGTCTGAGGCCAACGTCCTGACTTTC
CASSSSTGTGESEANVLTF
>TRBJ2-6|-|TRBV6-6|TRBD1
TGTGCCAGCAGTCCCAGACGACAGGGAACTGGGGCCAACGTCCTGACTTTC
CASSPRRQGTGANVLTF
>TRBJ2-7|-|TRBV28|-
TGTGCCAGCAGTTGGAGACAGTACGAGCAGTACTTC
CASSWRQYEQYF
>TRBJ2-5|-|TRBV11-3|TRBD1
TGTGCCAGCAGCGCAGGGACAGGGAAGGGAGGAGAGACCCAGTACTTC
CASSAGTGKGGETQYF
>TRBJ1-1|-|TRBV2|-
TGTGCCAGCATTTCTCGGGGGTCCGACACTGAAGCTTTCTTT
CASISRGSDTEAFF
>TRBJ2-7|few|TRBV27|TRBD1
TGTGCCAGCAGCGTTCACCGGGACAGTTACGAGCAGTACTTC
CASSVHRDSYEQYF
>TRBJ1-3|-|TRBV14|-
TGTGCCAGCAGCCAAGAAGCACGTTGGGGGGGCGGAGGAAACACCATATATTTT
CASSQEARWGGGGNTIYF
>TRBJ2-7|-|TRBV14|-
TGTGCCAGCAGCCAGAGCCTCTCCTACGAGCAGTACTTC
CASSQSLSYEQYF
>TRBJ2-3|once|TRBV28|-
TGTGCCAGCAGTTTAACCGGGGTCCCTGGGACGCAGTATTTT
CASSLTGVPGTQYF